The clone carrying this T cell receptor beta chain has a single count. Antigen: not known. This sample was taken from a study of cytotoxic CD8 clonotypes in ibrutinib-treated CLL. In the study overall: Following a median approximately 12 months of treatment, with a range of 6 to 36, response samples were taken. Study observations and caveats: Baseline values of clonality outstripped age-matched healthy donors and followed circulating CD8+ T-cell counts. Clonality increased at ibrutinib response, then returned toward baseline at progression.

The protocol was immunoSEQ multiplex PCR, while the TCRdb copy is restricted to in-frame clones and leaves out a portion. The sample comprises about 160,000 clones, approximately 80% of which are singletons, and about 4.6% rests with the top ten. Germline V CDR1 and CDR2: SEHNR, FQNEAQ (reference sequence). The V end lost 4 bases, the J end lost 6 bases, and 10 bases lay between the germline ends. This CDR3 has 13 residues. The rearrangement uses TRBV7-9 and TRBJ2-1; D unclear. The source was PBMCs, collected after 24 months of ibrutinib treatment. The receptor was derived from a human donor with chronic lymphocytic leukemia. The CDR3 region is CASSSPSSNEQFF. In DNA form, the CDR3 reads TGTGCCAGCAGCTCCCCGAGCAGCAATGAGCAGTTCTTC.